Listed below are T cell receptor beta chains from one sample, sequenced in a study of blood T cell repertoires in COVID-19. Here immunoSEQ multiplex PCR was the method, and the copy in TCRdb shows in-frame clones only, minus some. The table includes hundreds of thousands of clones, more than 85% detected once. Specimen: peripheral blood. The receptors were sampled from a man aged 60 to 69 with COVID-19, enrolled during active disease. The CDR3 runs from the conserved cysteine through the conserved F or W. Fields, in order: J gene, V gene, D gene, CDR3 DNA, CDR3 protein. D genes are given only for firm matches.

TRBJ1-6,TRBV19,-,TGTGCCAGCCAGGAAGTTCACGGTTCACCCCTCCACTTT,CASQEVHGSPLHF
TRBJ2-1,TRBV2,-,TGTGCCAGCACTTTGGACAGTCTCCTTTCCTACAATGAGCAGTTCTTC,CASTLDSLLSYNEQFF
TRBJ2-2,TRBV19,TRBD1,TGTGCCAGTAGTATGCCCCTGGACAGGGGCGACACCGGGGAGCTGTTTTTT,CASSMPLDRGDTGELFF
TRBJ1-5,TRBV19,-,TGTGCCAGTAGTATAGATCGAGGGAGCAATCAGCCCCAGCATTTT,CASSIDRGSNQPQHF
TRBJ1-4,TRBV18,-,TGTGCCAGCTCCAATAATGAAAAACTGTTTTTT,CASSNNEKLFF
TRBJ2-1,TRBV6-5,-,TGTGCCAGCAGGGACTACATCTCCTACAATGAGCAGTTCTTC,CASRDYISYNEQFF
TRBJ1-2,TRBV4-1,TRBD1,TGCGCCAGCAGCCAAGATTCCGCGACAGGGGCTTGGGGGGGCTACACCTTC,CASSQDSATGAWGGYTF
TRBJ2-7,TRBV7-2,-,TGTGCCAGCAGCTTAGGTATTAAGCAGTACTTC,CASSLGIKQYF
TRBJ2-1,TRBV6-2/TRBV6-3,TRBD1,TGTGCCAGCAGTCCAACACAGGGGGTGGCCTACAATGAGCAGTTCTTC,CASSPTQGVAYNEQFF
TRBJ2-7,TRBV11-2,TRBD2,TGTGCCAGCAGCTCGGGCCGGGGAGGGTACGAGCAGTACTTC,CASSSGRGGYEQYF
TRBJ1-2,TRBV19,TRBD1,TGTGCCAGTAGTCGTGGGACAGGGGGCCTGAATGGCTACACCTTC,CASSRGTGGLNGYTF
TRBJ2-1,TRBV6-6,TRBD2,TGTGCCAGTAGTGGATCCGGACTAGCGGGACGGCGCCGATTCTCCTACAATGAGCAGTTCTTC,CASSGSGLAGRRRFSYNEQFF
TRBJ1-5,TRBV10-3,-,TGTGCCATCCAAGCCCAGGGCAATCAGCCCCAGCATTTT,CAIQAQGNQPQHF
TRBJ2-2,TRBV15,-,TGTGCCACCAGTTTTTCTACCCCCGGGGAGCTGTTTTTT,CATSFSTPGELFF
TRBJ2-7,TRBV12-3/TRBV12-4,-,TGTGCCAGCAGCCCGGACACGTCCTACGAGCAGTACTTC,CASSPDTSYEQYF